Listed here is a single T cell receptor (beta chain). The antigen is unknown. The data originate from a study of shared clonotypes between healthy human individuals. Study results and caveats: Generally, estimated richness proved larger in naive subsets than it did in memory subsets. Among non-shared clonotypes, generation probabilities were lower than among those shared by all four donors.

The assay was immunoSEQ multiplex PCR, and TCRdb's table has in-frame clones only and misses some. The sample shows 1.5 million to 1.9 million clones, 98% of them seen only once. J lost 4 bases, V lost 9 bases, and 6 bases had no gene match. CDR3 length: 14 amino acids. CDR1 and CDR2 from the germline V gene are SNHLY and FYNNEI. Study donors comprised healthy, HIV-negative adults devoid of recent acute infection or vaccination. Every contributor of samples was a Caucasian grown-up residing in Nashville, Tennessee. The sequence was collected from a man aged 30-40 years in good health. The sample comprised naive CD4+ T cells sorted from blood. Described subset: CD45RA+ positively selected. The gene calls are TRBV2 and TRBJ2-3; 11 bases align to TRBD2. As DNA, the CDR3 is TGTGCCAGAGATACTAGCGGGAGCTCAGATACGCAGTATTTT. This sequence encodes CARDTSGSSDTQYF. The whole variable domain, remainder taken from reference TRBV2 and TRBJ2-3, is EPEVTQTPSHQVTQMGQEVILRCVPISNHLYFYWYRQILGQKVEFLVSFYNNEISEKSEIFDDQFSVERPDGSNFTLKIRSTKLEDSAMYFCARDTSGSSDTQYFGPGTRLTVL.